The next 7 T cell receptor beta chains were all read from a single sample in a study of cytomegalovirus exposure and HLA in healthy donors (dated 2017 in TCRdb). The library was produced with the immunoSEQ multiplex PCR assay. For the multiplex PCR, a mixture combining 60 forward primers for TCR Vbeta segments and 13 reverse primers for TCR Jbeta segments was used. TCRdb holds this immuneACCESS table with in-frame rearrangements only. Some clones are missing; in checked studies, unresolved V genes explain under half, and the rest has no known cause. The sample has 100,000 to 150,000 clones on record, 65% to 75% of them singletons. In total, the top ten clones hold 4% of the sample. Sequenced input: PBMCs. The receptor source for this set is a man aged 40-49 years in good health and CMV-seropositive.

This clone was counted a few times. In DNA form, the CDR3 reads TGCGCCAGCAGCTTGGATCTCTCCTCGAACACTGAAGCTTTCTTT. Protein: CASSLDLSSNTEAFF. The chain recombines TRBV5-1 with TRBJ1-1; the D is unclear. This CDR3 comprises 15 residues. Trimming took off 0 bases at V and 1 base at J, with 10 bases between the two ends. Germline V gene data show CDR1 as SGHRS and CDR2 as YFSETQ.

This clone showed up just a few times. V usage is TRBV2 and J usage is TRBJ2-7; no clear D. This CDR3 is 12 amino acids long. V shed 8 bases and J shed 1 base, with 9 bases lying between them. Germline lookup yields CDR1 SNHLY and CDR2 FYNNEI. The CDR3, as DNA: TGTGCCAGCCGGTTTCCTTCCTACGAGCAGTACTTC. Protein: CASRFPSYEQYF.

The genes are TRBV6-5 and TRBJ2-7; the match to TRBD1 covers 10 bases. Trimming removed 5 bases from V and 4 bases from J; junction bases left unmatched: 5. Germline assignment: CDR1 MNHEY and CDR2 SVGAGI. The CDR3 loop spans 14 amino acids. Here the CDR3 reads CASSIRDRGYEQYF. Written as DNA, the CDR3 is TGTGCCAGCAGTATCCGGGACAGGGGATACGAGCAGTACTTC.

This chain uses TRBV10-2 with TRBJ1-1, with 8 nucleotides matching TRBD1. The V segment lost 4 bases and the J segment 0 bases; nucleotides outside the gene matches: 4. Looked up from germline, CDR1 is WSHSY and CDR2 is SAAADI. The CDR3 is 15 amino acids. The CDR3 spells CASSGQGAMNTEAFF. Here the CDR3 DNA reads TGCGCCAGCAGTGGGCAGGGGGCAATGAACACTGAAGCTTTCTTT.

Details on this clone: At one of its ends the junction is not consistent with the germline gene, which may arise from a read error. The rearrangement links TRBV7-2 to TRBJ2-7, with 13 nucleotides matching TRBD2. CDR3 size: 13 residues. Germline loops: CDR1 SGHTA, CDR2 FQGNSA. The CDR3 region has the DNA TGTGCCAGCAGCTTTAGACTAGCGGGAGGTGTGCACTTC. This gives the protein CASSFRLAGGVHF.

This chain uses TRBV6-5 with TRBJ1-4, with a weak D call TRBD1 (6 bases). From germline, CDR1 is MNHEY and CDR2 SVGAGI. Trimming removed 4 bases at V and 7 bases at J, with 13 bases between. CDR3 size: 14 residues. CDR3 loop: CASSFGQRREKLFF. CDR3 nucleotides: TGTGCCAGCAGTTTTGGACAGAGACGTGAAAAACTGTTTTTT.

This chain uses TRBV29-1 with TRBJ1-1, with D possibly TRBD1 on 5 matching bases. This CDR3 spans 13 amino acids. CDR1 SQVTM and CDR2 ANQGSEA come from the germline V gene. V lost 2 bases to trimming and J lost 2 bases, with 9 bases between them. The CDR3 bases are TGCAGCGTTGAACAGGGCTATAACACTGAAGCTTTCTTT. This translates into CSVEQGYNTEAFF.